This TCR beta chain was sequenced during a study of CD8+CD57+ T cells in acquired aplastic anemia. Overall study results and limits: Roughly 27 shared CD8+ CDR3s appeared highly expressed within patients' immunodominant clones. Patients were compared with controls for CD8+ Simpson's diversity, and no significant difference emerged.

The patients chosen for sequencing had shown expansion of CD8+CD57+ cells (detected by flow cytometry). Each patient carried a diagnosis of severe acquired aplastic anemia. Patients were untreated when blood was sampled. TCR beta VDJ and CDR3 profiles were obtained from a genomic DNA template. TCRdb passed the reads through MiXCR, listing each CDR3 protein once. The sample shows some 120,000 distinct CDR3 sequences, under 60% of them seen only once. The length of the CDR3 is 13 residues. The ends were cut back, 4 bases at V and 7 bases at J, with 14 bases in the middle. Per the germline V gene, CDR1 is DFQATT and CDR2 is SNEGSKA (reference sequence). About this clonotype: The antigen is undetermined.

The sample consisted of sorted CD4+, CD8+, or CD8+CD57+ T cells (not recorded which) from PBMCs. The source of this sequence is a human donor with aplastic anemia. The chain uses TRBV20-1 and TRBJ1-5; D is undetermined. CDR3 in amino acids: CSANSVGRQPQHF. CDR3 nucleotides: TGCAGTGCTAACTCCGTGGGAAGGCAGCCCCAGCATTTT.